These 26 T cell receptor beta chains originate from one sample sequenced in a study of blood T cell repertoires in COVID-19. Generated by immunoSEQ multiplex PCR, the TCRdb table keeps only in-frame clones and is missing some. Altogether 65,000 or so clones are present, roughly two thirds being singletons, with the ten largest covering approximately 51%. Sequencing was performed on PBMCs or T cells enriched from blood (not recorded which). These receptors were taken from a woman aged 60 to 75 who had been exposed to COVID-19.

The rearrangement uses TRBV28 and TRBJ1-5; no reliable D call. Per the germline V gene, CDR1 is MDHEN and CDR2 is SYDVKM. The V gene lost 1 base and the J gene lost 0 bases, with 10 bases spanning the gap. The CDR3 sequence is 16 residues long. The CDR3 loop reads CASSLFRGNSNQPQHF. CDR3 DNA sequence: TGTGCCAGCAGTTTATTCAGAGGTAATAGCAATCAGCCCCAGCATTTT.

V usage is TRBV6-5 and J usage is TRBJ2-7; possible D gene TRBD1, 5 bases. The CDR3 contains 14 residues. V was pared by 8 bases and J by 6 bases, with 20 bases between. The germline V gene has CDR1 MNHEY and CDR2 SVGAGI. The CDR3 nucleotides are TGTGCCAGCGAACGGACACTCGCAGGTAGCGAGCAGTACTTC. It encodes CASERTLAGSEQYF.

V gene TRBV9 combines with J gene TRBJ2-1; 10 bases are shared with TRBD2. Trimming removed 2 bases from V and 5 bases from J; junction bases left unmatched: 4. There are 15 residues in the CDR3. The germline CDR1 and CDR2 sequences are SGDLS and YYNGEE. Here the CDR3 reads CASSVLSGGDNEQFF. DNA of the CDR3: TGTGCCAGCAGCGTCTTAAGCGGGGGGGACAATGAGCAGTTCTTC.

The rearrangement joins TRBV3-1 (or the pseudogene TRBV3-2) to TRBJ1-1; 7 nucleotides align to TRBD1. V was clipped by 7 bases and J by 6 bases; unmatched bases: 8. The germline V gene has CDR1 LGHDT and CDR2 YNNKEL (reference sequence). The CDR3 totals 13 residues. CDR3 DNA sequence: TGTGCCAGCAAGACAGGGATTAAAGCTGAAGCTTTCTTT. It specifies CASKTGIKAEAFF.

J is TRBJ1-1 and V is TRBV6-5; TRBD1 aligns across 7 bases. With V trimmed by 6 bases and J by 8 bases, 12 bases remained unmatched. Germline V gives CDR1 MNHEY, CDR2 SVGAGI. The CDR3 contains 14 residues. As DNA, the CDR3 is TGTGCCAGCAGCGGTCGACAGGGCCGGGGGGAAGCTTTCTTT. It is translated as CASSGRQGRGEAFF.

This rearrangement joins TRBV7-7 to TRBJ2-2; TRBD2 matches 7 bases. The CDR3 is 17 amino acids. V dropped 5 bases and J dropped 1; count of bases not matched to a gene: 10. Germline V gene data show CDR1 as SSHAT and CDR2 as FNYEAQ (reference sequence). Here the CDR3 reads CASSSGVGGRNTGELFF. The CDR3 DNA reads as TGTGCCAGCAGCAGCGGGGTAGGAGGAAGGAACACCGGGGAGCTGTTTTTT.

The chain couples TRBV10-3 to TRBJ1-2, with D possibly TRBD1 on 5 matching bases. The CDR3 length is 12 residues. V dropped 11 bases and J dropped 4 bases, with 14 bases sitting between them. Germline V gene lookup returns CDR1 ENHRY and CDR2 SYGVKD. CDR3 in DNA: TGTGCCTCGGGCCTCGGGGGCTATGGCTACACCTTC. Translation gives CASGLGGYGYTF.

The chain is built from TRBV27 and TRBJ2-3, with unresolved D. CDR3 length: 12 amino acids. Germline-derived CDR1 and CDR2 are MNHEY and SMNVEV (reference sequence). Trimming stripped 7 bases from V and 5 bases from J, with 10 bases between. This chain's CDR3 is CASTSRRDTQYF. CDR3 nucleotide sequence: TGTGCCAGCACCTCTAGGCGAGATACGCAGTATTTT.

The chain couples TRBV7-2 to TRBJ2-3; TRBD1 might be the D (5 bases). Germline V gene sequence: CDR1 SGHTA, CDR2 FQGNSA. The V and J ends lost 5 bases and 0 bases respectively, with 12 bases between them. CDR3 length equals 15 residues. The DNA for the CDR3 is TGTGCCAGCAGCCCACAGGTTACTAGCACAGATACGCAGTATTTT. This sequence encodes CASSPQVTSTDTQYF.

The CDR3, as DNA: TGTGCCAGCAGGGGGACAGGCTTGAATCAGCCCCAGCATTTT. It yields the protein CASRGTGLNQPQHF. This chain uses TRBV2 with TRBJ1-5; 8 bases are a match to TRBD1. Trimming removed 6 bases from V and 4 bases from J; junction bases left unmatched: 5. This CDR3 has 14 amino acids. The V gene's germline CDR1 is SNHLY and CDR2 FYNNEI.

The J gene is TRBJ1-1, the V gene TRBV29-1; 7 bases are shared with TRBD1. Looked up from germline, CDR1 is SQVTM and CDR2 is ANQGSEA. V gave up 7 bases and J gave up 9 bases; unmatched junction bases: 11. This CDR3 has 12 residues. CDR3 nucleotides: TGCAGCGCATTCACTGACAGGGTTCAAGCTTTCTTT. The encoded protein is CSAFTDRVQAFF.

This clone was counted only a few times. The chain joins TRBV6-6 to TRBJ1-6; D is possibly TRBD1 (6 bases). V dropped 9 bases and J dropped 4 bases, with 7 bases sitting between them. The CDR3 loop spans 12 amino acids. In germline, CDR1 is MNHNY, CDR2 SVGAGI (reference sequence). CDR3 sequence (DNA): TGTGCCAGTGGACAGTATAATTCACCCCTCCACTTT. It translates to CASGQYNSPLHF.

The chain couples TRBV6-2 or TRBV6-3 to TRBJ1-2; D is unresolved. This CDR3 has 12 residues. The germline CDR1 and CDR2 sequences are MNHEY and SVGEGT. V shed 4 bases and J shed 6 bases, with 9 bases lying between them. CDR3 residues: CASSSHRNGYTF. CDR3 nucleotide sequence: TGTGCCAGCAGTTCCCACAGAAATGGCTACACCTTC.

This clone is classed as medium-sized (0.01 to 0.1%). Other DNA sequences in the same sample also yield this CDR3. CDR3 loop: CSVEDPGEAFF. In DNA, the CDR3 is TGCAGCGTTGAAGACCCGGGAGAAGCTTTCTTT. This chain joins TRBV29-1 and TRBJ1-1; D remains ambiguous. V lost 0 bases and J lost 8, with 7 bases in between. Germline V gene lookup returns CDR1 SQVTM and CDR2 ANQGSEA. This CDR3 has 11 residues.

The J gene is TRBJ1-5, the V gene TRBV30; possibly TRBD1 for D (5 bases). V was pared by 4 bases and J by 6 bases, with 10 bases between. The germline V gene has CDR1 GTSNPN and CDR2 SVGIG (reference sequence). This CDR3 has 12 residues. The CDR3 spells CAWTKGVQPQHF. CDR3 nucleotide sequence: TGTGCCTGGACCAAAGGGGTTCAGCCCCAGCATTTT.

The genes are TRBV6-5 and TRBJ1-1; D ambiguous. V lost 6 bases, J lost 1 base, and 15 bases lay in between. Germline lookup yields CDR1 MNHEY and CDR2 SVGAGI. This CDR3 spans 15 amino acids. CDR3 residues: CASSRVARRNTEAFF. In DNA, the CDR3 is TGTGCCAGCAGCCGCGTAGCGAGAAGGAACACTGAAGCTTTCTTT.

This clone was detected a few times. V usage is TRBV2 and J usage is TRBJ2-6; tentative D call: TRBD2 (5 bases). Trimming took 4 bases from V and 2 from J, leaving 18 bases between them. The CDR3 contains 18 residues. CDR1 and CDR2 from the germline V gene are SNHLY and FYNNEI. The CDR3 DNA sequence: TGTGCCAGCAGTGTAGCCTTAGCGACCAGAACTGGGGCCAACGTCCTGACTTTC. Its translation is CASSVALATRTGANVLTF.

This clone was counted a single time. The gene calls are TRBV6-5 and TRBJ2-2, with D possibly TRBD2 on 5 matching bases. Germline-derived CDR1 and CDR2 are MNHEY and SVGAGI. This CDR3 contains 15 residues. With 5 bases removed from V and 10 bases from J, the gap between germline ends came to 20 bases. The CDR3 loop reads CASSPTSGRRVELFF. For the CDR3, the DNA is TGTGCCAGCAGTCCCACTAGTGGAAGGCGCGTGGAGCTGTTTTTT.

Here the CDR3 reads CASSGTGARYGYTF. The CDR3 DNA is TGTGCCAGCAGCGGGACAGGGGCTAGGTATGGCTACACCTTC. The chain recombines TRBV28 with TRBJ1-2, with TRBD1 matching 10 bases. This CDR3 is 14 amino acids long. J lost 5 bases, V lost 6 bases, and 6 bases had no gene match. Per germline, CDR1 MDHEN and CDR2 SYDVKM.

This clone showed up many times. The chain employs TRBV3-1 (or the pseudogene TRBV3-2) and TRBJ2-7, with 10 bases matching TRBD2. The CDR3 totals 14 residues. Per the germline V gene, CDR1 is LGHDT and CDR2 is YNNKEL (reference sequence). V shed 1 base and J 8 bases; nucleotides not matched to a gene: 5. CDR3 sequence: CASSQGLAGAQQYF. The CDR3 nucleotides read TGTGCCAGCAGCCAAGGGCTAGCGGGAGCGCAGCAGTACTTC.

The J gene is TRBJ1-1, the V gene TRBV11-3, with a weak D call TRBD1 (5 bases). Trimming removed 1 base from V and 3 bases from J, with 6 bases in between. The CDR3 runs to 13 residues. Germline loops: CDR1 SGHNT, CDR2 YENEEA. CDR3 DNA: TGTGCCAGCAGCTTAGCCAGGGACACTGAAGCTTTCTTT. Translated, it gives CASSLARDTEAFF.

The V gene is TRBV30, the J gene TRBJ1-1; D is uncertain. Trimming shortened V by 1 base and J by 10 bases, and 7 bases separated the two germline ends. The CDR3 covers 10 residues. CDR1 and CDR2 from the germline V gene are GTSNPN and SVGIG (reference sequence). The CDR3 here is CAWSGGRAFF. The CDR3, as DNA: TGTGCCTGGAGTGGAGGCCGAGCTTTCTTT.

J is TRBJ2-1 and V is TRBV5-1; 8 nucleotides agree with TRBD2. V dropped 4 bases and J dropped 8; count of bases not matched to a gene: 14. Germline V lookup: CDR1 SGHRS, CDR2 YFSETQ. This CDR3 has 16 residues. This CDR3 reads CASSALGAGGGYEQFF. The CDR3 DNA reads TGCGCCAGCAGCGCTCTCGGGGCGGGGGGAGGCTATGAGCAGTTCTTC.

The CDR3 DNA follows: TGTGTCAGAAGCTCCGGGGGTCGGGGTCTAGCGGGGTATAGCACAGATACGCAGTATTTT. It translates to CVRSSGGRGLAGYSTDTQYF. The rearrangement links TRBV7-5 to TRBJ2-3; the table's D call, TRBD2, has no DNA check behind it. TRBV7-5 is a pseudogene segment. The CDR3 loop spans 20 amino acids.

The rearrangement uses TRBV6-1 and TRBJ1-1, with D maybe TRBD1 (6 bases). V was trimmed by 3 bases and J by 4 bases, leaving 9 bases between them. Germline V gives CDR1 MNHNS, CDR2 SASEGT. The CDR3 totals 13 residues. The CDR3 DNA reads TGTGCCAGCAGTGAGACAGGACCCACTGAAGCTTTCTTT. Its translation is CASSETGPTEAFF.

This clone was observed a few times. This chain uses TRBV6-5 with TRBJ2-7; 7 nucleotides match TRBD1. CDR3 length equals 14 residues. V trimming: 4 bases; J trimming: 0 bases; junction bases outside the gene matches: 3. The germline V gene encodes CDR1 MNHEY and CDR2 SVGAGI. DNA for the CDR3: TGTGCCAGCAGTTTGACAGGGCACTCCTACGAGCAGTACTTC. Amino acids: CASSLTGHSYEQYF.